Each of the 30 T cell receptor beta chains below was sequenced from the same sample in a study of technical replicates of blood from a few donors. Repertoires were generated with immunoSEQ multiplex PCR, while TCRdb's copy carries only in-frame clones and drops some. This sample has about 97,000 clones, with nearly 96% found just once. Sequenced input: T cells isolated from PBMCs. The receptors come from a human donor in good health.

The chain couples TRBV15 to TRBJ1-2; D is perhaps TRBD1 (5 bases). Germline lookup yields CDR1 LNHNV and CDR2 YYDKDF (reference sequence). The CDR3 runs 19 residues. Trimming shortened V by 0 bases and J by 8 bases, and 28 bases separated the two germline ends. CDR3 DNA sequence: TGTGCCACCAGCAGAGATTCGAACTACGCGGACCGGGGGGTCGAGGGCTACACCTTC. It translates to CATSRDSNYADRGVEGYTF.

The chain combines TRBV4-1 with TRBJ2-7; 8 bases align to TRBD1. V gave up 5 bases and J gave up 1 base; unmatched junction bases: 4. This CDR3 is built from 14 residues. Germline CDR1 and CDR2: MGHRA and YSYEKL. CDR3 loop: CASSEGTGSYEQYF. CDR3 coding DNA: TGCGCCAGCAGCGAAGGGACAGGATCCTACGAGCAGTACTTC.

The rearrangement uses TRBV7-9 and TRBJ1-1, with D unresolved. Trimming left V 1 base short and J 11 bases short, with 11 bases between. Germline values: CDR1 SEHNR, CDR2 FQNEAQ (reference sequence). CDR3 size: 12 residues. CDR3: CASSLGRGGAFF. DNA of the CDR3: TGTGCCAGCAGCTTAGGGCGGGGTGGGGCTTTCTTT.

V gene TRBV19 combines with J gene TRBJ2-4, with a possible D match to TRBD2 (5 bases). Looked up from germline, CDR1 is LNHDA and CDR2 is SQIVND (reference sequence). V was cut by 4 bases and J by 3 bases, with 13 bases left in between. There are 15 residues in the CDR3. Written as DNA, the CDR3 is TGTGCCAGTAGTACCTGGACGGCGGGCAAAAACATTCAGTACTTC. Translating gives CASSTWTAGKNIQYF.

The rearrangement links TRBV4-2 to TRBJ2-1, with a possible D match to TRBD1 (5 bases). The germline gives CDR1 LGHNA, CDR2 YNFKEQ. The CDR3 totals 16 residues. The V gene lost 0 bases and the J gene lost 2 bases, with 11 bases spanning the gap. Written as DNA, the CDR3 is TGTGCCAGCAGCCAAGATCTGCAGGGCACCTACAATGAGCAGTTCTTC. This gives the protein CASSQDLQGTYNEQFF.

CDR3 in DNA: TGCGCCAGCAGCTTGGTGATAGTCGGCAGGGGGCGTACGAATGAGCAGTTCTTC. Translation gives CASSLVIVGRGRTNEQFF. This sequence joins TRBV5-1 and TRBJ2-1; 8 bases fit TRBD1. Per germline, CDR1 SGHRS and CDR2 YFSETQ. The CDR3 has 18 residues. V shed 0 bases, J shed 7 bases, and the junction held 15 bases outside the gene matches.

The chain links TRBV27 to TRBJ2-7; no firm D call. The CDR3 runs 13 residues. Germline CDR1 is MNHEY and CDR2 is SMNVEV (reference sequence). With 3 bases removed from V and 2 bases from J, the gap between germline ends came to 8 bases. CDR3 loop: CASSFGEPYEQYF. The CDR3 DNA follows: TGTGCCAGCAGTTTTGGAGAGCCCTACGAGCAGTACTTC.

The chain has TRBV7-7 and TRBJ2-5; TRBD2 agrees at 11 bases. The germline V gene encodes CDR1 SSHAT and CDR2 FNYEAQ (reference sequence). The length of the CDR3 is 17 residues. With V trimmed by 3 bases and J by 4 bases, 10 bases remained unmatched. CDR3 amino acids: CASSLGLTTSGTETQYF. The CDR3 DNA follows: TGTGCCAGCAGCTTGGGACTTACGACTAGCGGGACAGAGACCCAGTACTTC.

The chain links TRBV11-2 to TRBJ2-7; 7 bases map to TRBD1. Germline CDR1 SGHAT, CDR2 FQNNGV. V lost 1 base to trimming and J lost 1 base; unmatched junction nucleotides: 4. The CDR3 is made up of 15 amino acids. CDR3 loop: CASSLADRPSYEQYF. CDR3 bases: TGTGCCAGCAGCTTAGCGGACAGGCCTTCCTACGAGCAGTACTTC.

The rearrangement links TRBV5-4 to TRBJ2-3; D is perhaps TRBD1 (6 bases). Germline CDR1 reads SGHNT; CDR2 reads YYREEE (reference sequence). The V end lost 2 bases, the J end lost 0 bases, and 10 bases lay between the germline ends. There are 15 residues in the CDR3. As DNA, the CDR3 is TGTGCCAGCAGCTTTAAAACAGGGAGCACAGATACGCAGTATTTT. As protein: CASSFKTGSTDTQYF.

The V call is TRBV10-1, the J call TRBJ2-2; D not certain. The CDR3 length is 11 residues. Germline values: CDR1 WNHNN, CDR2 SYGVQD (reference sequence). With 10 bases removed from V and 1 base from J, the gap between germline ends came to 4 bases. The CDR3 spells CATQNTGELFF. The CDR3 nucleotides are TGCGCCACCCAGAACACCGGGGAGCTGTTTTTT.

This chain connects TRBV28 to TRBJ2-1; TRBD2 aligns across 11 bases. The CDR3 contains 20 residues. CDR1 and CDR2 (germline): MDHEN, SYDVKM. V was clipped by 5 bases and J by 4 bases; unmatched bases: 19. CDR3 in DNA: TGTGCCAGCAGTCGCGGGGGGGGCGTAGCGGGAGGGTTGGGGTACAATGAGCAGTTCTTC. Residues: CASSRGGGVAGGLGYNEQFF.

This chain connects TRBV7-9 to TRBJ2-3; 8 nucleotides align to TRBD2. Germline CDR1 SEHNR, CDR2 FQNEAQ (reference sequence). With 2 bases clipped from V and 4 bases from J, the junction kept 8 bases outside the gene matches. The CDR3 has 16 residues. CDR3 sequence: CASSLRIAGGADTQYF. In DNA, the CDR3 is TGTGCCAGCAGCTTAAGAATTGCGGGAGGTGCAGATACGCAGTATTTT. The whole variable domain, remainder taken from reference TRBV7-9 and TRBJ2-3, is DTGVSQNPRHKITKRGQNVTFRCDPISEHNRLYWYRQTLGQGPEFLTYFQNEAQLEKSRLLSDRFSAERPKGSFSTLEIQRTEQGDSAMYLCASSLRIAGGADTQYFGPGTRLTVL.

CDR3 sequence reads: CASSLEGASVTYEQYF. In DNA form, the CDR3 reads TGTGCCAGCAGCTTGGAGGGGGCTAGCGTAACCTACGAGCAGTACTTC. V and J are TRBV5-6 and TRBJ2-7; possibly TRBD1 for D (7 bases). The CDR3 spans 16 residues. In germline, CDR1 is SGHDT, CDR2 YYEEEE. Trimming cost V 0 bases and J 2 bases, with 15 bases left between them.

The rearrangement uses TRBV4-1 and TRBJ2-2; D not certain. Trimming left V 2 bases short and J 6 bases short, with 13 bases between. The CDR3 is 15 amino acids. Germline CDR1 reads MGHRA; CDR2 reads YSYEKL. CDR3 DNA sequence: TGCGCCAGCAGCCAACGACCGACCGGGTCCGGGGAGCTGTTTTTT. Protein product: CASSQRPTGSGELFF.

Concerning this clone: The germline gene is not matched at one end of the junction; a read error may be the cause. The J gene is TRBJ1-6, the V gene TRBV2; D is perhaps TRBD1 (6 bases). This CDR3 spans 13 amino acids. Per the germline V gene, CDR1 is SNHLY and CDR2 is FYNNEI. The CDR3 DNA is TGTGCCAGCACTGAAGACAGGAATTCACCCCTCCACTTT. Protein product: CASTEDRNSPLHF.

This chain connects TRBV5-4 to TRBJ1-1, with D possibly TRBD1 on 6 matching bases. CDR1 and CDR2 from the germline V gene are SGHNT and YYREEE (reference sequence). The CDR3 extends over 14 amino acids. Trimming cost V 4 bases and J 2 bases, with 12 bases left between them. CDR3 nucleotide sequence: TGTGCCAGCAGCCCGCGGACAGCTAACACTGAAGCTTTCTTT. Encoded protein: CASSPRTANTEAFF.

This sequence joins TRBV27 and TRBJ2-3; D is possibly TRBD2 (6 bases). The CDR3 has 16 amino acids. V was trimmed by 4 bases and J by 2 bases, leaving 16 bases between them. Germline values: CDR1 MNHEY, CDR2 SMNVEV (reference sequence). CDR3 protein: CASSWLGSTNTDTQYF. The CDR3 nucleotides are TGTGCCAGCAGTTGGCTCGGGAGTACGAACACAGATACGCAGTATTTT.

This rearrangement joins TRBV6-5 to TRBJ2-7, with D tentatively TRBD2 (7 bases). Trimming took 8 bases from V and 3 from J, leaving 17 bases between them. This CDR3 has 14 residues. The germline gives CDR1 MNHEY, CDR2 SVGAGI. CDR3 sequence: CASLSSGRGYEQYF. The CDR3 nucleotides read TGTGCCAGCTTATCTAGCGGCAGGGGCTACGAGCAGTACTTC.

V gene TRBV30 combines with J gene TRBJ1-5, with 9 positions matching TRBD1. Unmatched junction bases numbered 6, after V lost 1 base and J lost 5 bases. CDR1 and CDR2 from the germline V gene are GTSNPN and SVGIG (reference sequence). This CDR3 is 15 amino acids long. CDR3 DNA: TGTGCCTGGAGTGCGACAGGGGGTAGTTATCAGCCCCAGCATTTT. Its translation: CAWSATGGSYQPQHF.

V is TRBV6-4 and J is TRBJ2-1, with D maybe TRBD1 (6 bases). Germline assignment: CDR1 MRHNA and CDR2 SNTAGT. The CDR3 sequence is 14 residues long. V was pared by 6 bases and J by 5 bases, with 14 bases between. The CDR3 bases are TGTGCCAGCAGAGCAGGGGACATAAACAATGAGCAGTTCTTC. Encoded protein: CASRAGDINNEQFF.

The chain joins TRBV7-2 to TRBJ2-1, with a tentative D call TRBD2 (6 bases). Germline V lookup: CDR1 SGHTA, CDR2 FQGNSA. The CDR3 contains 12 residues. V was clipped by 8 bases and J by 7 bases, with 12 bases between them. CDR3 nucleotide sequence: TGTGCCAGCCGGCGGGAAGTAAATGAGCAGTTCTTC. This encodes CASRREVNEQFF.

The V call is TRBV5-1, the J call TRBJ2-7; no definite D call. V dropped 2 bases and J dropped 4 bases, with 4 bases sitting between them. The CDR3 is made up of 11 amino acids. Germline lookup yields CDR1 SGHRS and CDR2 YFSETQ. CDR3 DNA sequence: TGCGCCAGCAGCTTTAATTACGAGCAGTACTTC. This gives the protein CASSFNYEQYF. The full variable domain, completed using reference TRBV5-1 and TRBJ2-7, is KAGVTQTPRYLIKTRGQQVTLSCSPISGHRSVSWYQQTPGQGLQFLFEYFSETQRNKGNFPGRFSGRQFSNSRSEMNVSTLELGDSALYLCASSFNYEQYFGPGTRLTVT.

DNA of the CDR3: TGTGCAGGGGGGACCGACAGGGGCTCTGGAAACACCATATATTTT. Protein sequence: CAGGTDRGSGNTIYF. This sequence joins TRBV7-7 and TRBJ1-3; 8 bases align to TRBD1. This CDR3 is 15 amino acids long. In germline, CDR1 is SSHAT, CDR2 FNYEAQ (reference sequence).

The chain uses TRBV29-1 and TRBJ2-1; tentatively, D is TRBD2 (6 bases). Germline lookup yields CDR1 SQVTM and CDR2 ANQGSEA. V lost 2 bases, J lost 2 bases, and 13 bases lay in between. This CDR3 is 15 amino acids long. The CDR3 protein is CSVEFPAGPYNEQFF. The CDR3 bases are TGCAGCGTTGAATTTCCGGCGGGACCCTACAATGAGCAGTTCTTC.

The chain uses TRBV11-3 and TRBJ2-3; 9 bases map to TRBD2. The CDR3 is made up of 16 amino acids. CDR1 and CDR2 (germline): SGHNT, YENEEA. V was pared by 1 base and J by 2 bases, with 4 bases of the junction left unmatched. The DNA of the CDR3 is TGTGCCAGCAGCTTAGTAGCGGGGGCCACCACAGATACGCAGTATTTT. This sequence encodes CASSLVAGATTDTQYF.

V usage is TRBV7-9 and J usage is TRBJ1-1, with 11 positions matching TRBD1. The length of the CDR3 is 16 residues. V lost 4 bases, J lost 4 bases, and 8 bases stayed unmatched. From germline, CDR1 is SEHNR and CDR2 FQNEAQ (reference sequence). CDR3 in amino acids: CASSYGQGAPGTEAFF. The CDR3 coding sequence is TGTGCCAGCAGCTACGGACAGGGGGCGCCCGGCACTGAAGCTTTCTTT.

This clone is a singleton in its sample. The chain carries TRBV28 and TRBJ1-5; the match to TRBD1 covers 7 bases. J was trimmed by 1 base and V by 6 bases; bases with no gene match: 6. The CDR3 length is 15 residues. Germline V gives CDR1 MDHEN, CDR2 SYDVKM. The chain's CDR3 is CASSPGTVSNQPQHF. The CDR3 DNA reads TGTGCCAGCAGCCCCGGGACAGTCAGCAATCAGCCCCAGCATTTT.

This clone appeared a single time. V is TRBV27 and J is TRBJ1-2; TRBD1 agrees at 8 bases. CDR3 length equals 14 residues. V lost 5 bases to trimming and J lost 4 bases; unmatched junction nucleotides: 6. The germline gives CDR1 MNHEY, CDR2 SMNVEV (reference sequence). The CDR3 loop is CASSHPGGLYGYTF. CDR3 nucleotide sequence: TGTGCCAGCAGTCACCCAGGGGGCCTCTATGGCTACACCTTC.

V and J are TRBV5-1 and TRBJ1-2; TRBD1 is a possible D gene (5 bases). The CDR3 spans 12 residues. Germline loops: CDR1 SGHRS, CDR2 YFSETQ. This chain's CDR3 is CGLLSGGVGYTF. Written as DNA, the CDR3 is TGCGGCCTGTTGTCGGGGGGAGTTGGCTACACCTTC.